A single sample gave rise to the 32 T cell receptor beta chains below, sequenced in a study of beta chain features in type 1 diabetes (dated by TCRdb to the late 2010s). What the study reported, not specific to this receptor: In all four CD4+ subsets, TCRB CDR3 length was moderately but significantly shorter in type 1 diabetes patients.

Library prep was done by the immunoSEQ multiplex PCR assay. All of the isolated RNA was reverse transcribed with the High Capacity cDNA Reverse Transcription Kit, so expressed TCRB transcripts were sequenced. Held by TCRdb, this immuneACCESS table contains in-frame sequences only and omits some clones. Under half of the omission traces to an unresolved V gene where checked; the cause of the rest is unknown. Across this sample there are about 700,000 clones, with around 15% seen only once. The ten top clones hold 0.02% to 0.025% of the sample. Their antigen targets remain unknown. The sequencing input was naive CD4+ T cells from blood. The sample's cell subset or site label, decoded: true naive CD4+ T cells. The source is a man aged 18-30 years with type 1 diabetes.

This clone was counted a few times. The J gene is TRBJ1-1, the V gene TRBV10-3; D call uncertain. V lost 5 bases and J 7 bases, leaving 11 bases between the germline ends. From germline, CDR1 is ENHRY and CDR2 SYGVKD. The length of the CDR3 is 12 residues. CDR3 nucleotide sequence: TGTGCCATCAGTCCCTACCAGAATGAAGCTTTCTTT. Encoded protein: CAISPYQNEAFF.

V usage is TRBV5-4 and J usage is TRBJ2-3; D may be TRBD2 (5 bases). The V gene's germline CDR1 is SGHNT and CDR2 YYREEE (reference sequence). V gave up 0 bases and J gave up 2 bases, with 10 bases separating them. This CDR3 has 15 residues. The CDR3: CASSLEWEPTDTQYF. CDR3 in DNA: TGTGCCAGCAGCTTGGAGTGGGAGCCCACAGATACGCAGTATTTT.

This clone has more than one count but fewer than ten. The sample carries other DNA sequences with the same CDR3. The chain has TRBV5-1 and TRBJ2-5; D not certain. The CDR3 length is 13 residues. The germline V gene has CDR1 SGHRS and CDR2 YFSETQ. V shed 3 bases and J shed 0 bases, with 6 bases lying between them. CDR3 nucleotides: TGCGCCAGCAGCTCGCCGTACCAAGAGACCCAGTACTTC. The encoded protein is CASSSPYQETQYF.

This clone was counted a few times. The chain is built from TRBV4-1 and TRBJ1-2, with TRBD1 identical over 8 bases. Trimming cost V 2 bases and J 6 bases; bases outside gene matches: 8. Germline V gives CDR1 MGHRA, CDR2 YSYEKL. The CDR3 loop spans 15 amino acids. The CDR3 sequence is CASSQPLTGADGYTF. CDR3 in DNA: TGCGCCAGCAGCCAACCACTGACAGGGGCAGATGGCTACACCTTC.

This clone was seen a few times. The chain has TRBV18 and TRBJ2-3; 13 bases fit TRBD2. V trimming: 2 bases; J trimming: 4 bases; junction bases outside the gene matches: 6. Germline CDR1 and CDR2: KGHSH and LQKENI. CDR3 length: 17 residues. CDR3 in amino acids: CASSPGGLAGTPDTQYF. CDR3 coding DNA: TGTGCCAGCTCACCAGGGGGACTAGCGGGGACGCCAGATACGCAGTATTTT.

This clone was seen only a few times. The chain employs TRBV29-1 and TRBJ1-1; the D gene is possibly TRBD1 (5 bases). Germline lookup yields CDR1 SQVTM and CDR2 ANQGSEA. Trimming left V 7 bases short and J 4 bases short, with 19 bases between. CDR3 length: 14 residues. The CDR3 sequence: CSALKQGRFTEAFF. In DNA form, the CDR3 reads TGCAGCGCCCTGAAGCAGGGTCGCTTCACTGAAGCTTTCTTT.

This clone was counted a few times. V and J are TRBV4-2 and TRBJ1-6; D is uncertain. V lost 5 bases to trimming and J lost 7 bases, with 12 bases between them. The CDR3 covers 14 residues. Germline lookup yields CDR1 LGHNA and CDR2 YNFKEQ. CDR3 DNA: TGTGCCAGCAGCTACGACGGATCCAATTCACCCCTCCACTTT. It translates to CASSYDGSNSPLHF.

The rearrangement joins TRBV30 to TRBJ1-5; 7 bases are a match to TRBD1. After removal of 2 bases from V and 5 bases from J, the junction contained 6 bases not matched to a gene. Looked up from germline, CDR1 is GTSNPN and CDR2 is SVGIG (reference sequence). The CDR3 is made up of 14 amino acids. The CDR3 protein is CAWSRTGFHQPQHF. In DNA, the CDR3 is TGTGCCTGGAGTCGGACAGGATTCCATCAGCCCCAGCATTTT.

The rearrangement joins TRBV7-8 to TRBJ1-1, with D possibly being TRBD1 (6 bases). The CDR3 extends over 15 amino acids. Looked up from germline, CDR1 is SGHVS and CDR2 is FQNEAQ. V lost 7 bases and J 5 bases, leaving 20 bases between the germline ends. DNA for the CDR3: TGTGCCAGCACCCCGTGGCCCAGGGGAGAAACTGAAGCTTTCTTT. It is translated as CASTPWPRGETEAFF.

The chain links TRBV29-1 to TRBJ1-2; tentatively, D is TRBD1 (5 bases). The germline V and J ends were trimmed by 3 bases and 2 bases, with 10 bases remaining between them. The CDR3 spans 13 residues. In germline, CDR1 is SQVTM, CDR2 ANQGSEA. CDR3 coding DNA: TGCAGCGTTGATTTTGGGGGGAACTATGGCTACACCTTC. Translation gives CSVDFGGNYGYTF.

The chain couples TRBV9 to TRBJ2-5; D is possibly TRBD1 (5 bases). V lost 3 bases to trimming and J lost 3 bases, with 9 bases between them. Per the germline V gene, CDR1 is SGDLS and CDR2 is YYNGEE. The length of the CDR3 is 13 residues. DNA of the CDR3: TGTGCCAGCAGCGGGACATACAAAGAGACCCAGTACTTC. Translation: CASSGTYKETQYF.

In this sample, this clone turned up a few times. The chain uses TRBV28 and TRBJ1-2; 8 bases fit TRBD1. The germline V gene encodes CDR1 MDHEN and CDR2 SYDVKM. V dropped 6 bases and J dropped 1; count of bases not matched to a gene: 4. This CDR3 is 14 amino acids long. The CDR3 bases are TGTGCCAGCAGCTTACAGGGGGTTAACTATGGCTACACCTTC. Protein: CASSLQGVNYGYTF.

As concerns this clone: The same CDR3 is also encoded by other DNA sequences in this sample. The chain uses TRBV19 and TRBJ1-1; 9 nucleotides match TRBD1. Per the germline V gene, CDR1 is LNHDA and CDR2 is SQIVND (reference sequence). This CDR3 region has 14 residues. The V gene end was trimmed by 5 bases and the J gene end by 1 base; junction bases not matched to a gene: 2. The CDR3 sequence is CASSPGQGNTEAFF. The CDR3 DNA reads as TGTGCCAGTAGTCCGGGACAGGGGAACACTGAAGCTTTCTTT.

This sequence joins TRBV7-9 and TRBJ2-7, with TRBD1 identical over 7 bases. The CDR3 is 13 amino acids. J was trimmed by 11 bases and V by 4 bases; bases with no gene match: 11. The germline V gene has CDR1 SEHNR and CDR2 FQNEAQ (reference sequence). Written as DNA, the CDR3 is TGTGCCAGCAGCTCCTCGGACAGGCCGGTTGAGTACTTC. Translation gives CASSSSDRPVEYF.

This clone has a handful of counts. The chain joins TRBV30 to TRBJ1-2; D is ambiguous. V gave up 1 base and J gave up 3 bases, with 9 bases separating them. The CDR3 has 13 residues. Germline V lookup: CDR1 GTSNPN, CDR2 SVGIG (reference sequence). CDR3 nucleotide sequence: TGTGCCTGGAGTGAGGACCCTTACTATGGCTACACCTTC. This codes for CAWSEDPYYGYTF.

A few counts support this clone. V is TRBV30 and J is TRBJ1-4; 7 nucleotides agree with TRBD1. The junction had 8 bases not matched to a gene; V was cut back by 0 bases and J by 7 bases. Germline CDR1 reads GTSNPN; CDR2 reads SVGIG (reference sequence). The CDR3 contains 15 residues. CDR3 DNA sequence: TGTGCCTGGAGTGTACAGGGGACTTGGGGTGAAAAACTGTTTTTT. Translated: CAWSVQGTWGEKLFF.

The chain joins TRBV11-1 to TRBJ1-1; D is perhaps TRBD1 (6 bases). With 5 bases removed from V and 0 bases from J, the gap between germline ends came to 13 bases. Germline loops: CDR1 SGHAT, CDR2 FQDESV (reference sequence). The CDR3 loop spans 15 amino acids. The CDR3 region has the DNA TGTGCCAGCAGCATTCTCGGGACACTGAACACTGAAGCTTTCTTT. This codes for CASSILGTLNTEAFF.

The chain recombines TRBV28 with TRBJ2-7, with 7 bases matching TRBD1. V trimming: 6 bases; J trimming: 0 bases; junction bases outside the gene matches: 8. The CDR3 has 15 amino acids. The V gene's germline CDR1 is MDHEN and CDR2 SYDVKM. The CDR3 coding sequence is TGTGCCAGCAGGGGCAAGGGGGCCAACTCCTACGAGCAGTACTTC. It is translated as CASRGKGANSYEQYF.

The V and J genes are TRBV7-9 and TRBJ2-5; the D gene is possibly TRBD1 (6 bases). The V end was cut by 4 bases, the J end by 5 bases, with 20 bases between. Germline CDR1 reads SEHNR; CDR2 reads FQNEAQ (reference sequence). The CDR3 contains 16 residues. The CDR3 spells CASSSTPQGGRETQYF. CDR3 nucleotides: TGTGCCAGCAGCTCCACCCCACAGGGCGGCCGGGAGACCCAGTACTTC.

This clone was seen a few times. V gene TRBV9 combines with J gene TRBJ1-1; D is undetermined. With 0 bases removed from V and 4 bases from J, the gap between germline ends came to 7 bases. The CDR3 has 13 amino acids. Germline V gives CDR1 SGDLS, CDR2 YYNGEE. Here the CDR3 DNA reads TGTGCCAGCAGCGTAGGATGGGGCACTGAAGCTTTCTTT. Its protein product is CASSVGWGTEAFF.

This clone was seen a few times. The J gene is TRBJ1-5, the V gene TRBV30; D unresolved. V shed 1 base and J shed 1 base, with 8 bases lying between them. The CDR3 is 14 residues long. Germline V gene data show CDR1 as GTSNPN and CDR2 as SVGIG (reference sequence). The chain's CDR3 is CAWSALTSNQPQHF. The CDR3 DNA sequence: TGTGCCTGGAGTGCCCTTACAAGCAATCAGCCCCAGCATTTT.

This clone was found a few times. V gene TRBV23-1 combines with J gene TRBJ2-2; no clear D. TRBV23-1 is classed as an ORF, of uncertain function. The V and J ends lost 0 bases and 8 bases respectively, with 13 bases between them. The CDR3 spans 15 residues. CDR3 in amino acids: CASSQSAPSPGELFF. The CDR3 DNA reads TGCGCCAGCAGTCAATCGGCCCCCTCACCGGGGGAGCTGTTTTTT.

This chain links TRBV7-6 with TRBJ2-7; D remains ambiguous. Looked up from germline, CDR1 is SGHVS and CDR2 is FNYEAQ. The ends were cut back, 0 bases at V and 5 bases at J, with 11 bases in the middle. The CDR3 length is 14 residues. The CDR3 DNA follows: TGTGCCAGCAGCTTAGCGCCGGCTTGGGACGAGCAGTACTTC. It is translated as CASSLAPAWDEQYF.

This clone occurred a few times. The rearrangement joins TRBV28 to TRBJ1-2; D ambiguous. Trimming took 1 base from V and 4 from J, leaving 7 bases between them. The CDR3 loop spans 13 amino acids. Germline lookup yields CDR1 MDHEN and CDR2 SYDVKM. The CDR3 DNA is TGTGCCAGCAGTTTATACAGTGGCTATGGCTACACCTTC. Protein product: CASSLYSGYGYTF.

The chain is built from TRBV5-4 and TRBJ1-1; 7 bases agree with TRBD1. Germline V gene lookup returns CDR1 SGHNT and CDR2 YYREEE (reference sequence). This CDR3 comprises 15 residues. Germline trimming cut 3 bases from V and 1 base from J; bases unmatched to any gene: 6. CDR3 DNA: TGTGCCAGCAGCTCGCAAGGGGGCCGGAACACTGAAGCTTTCTTT. It specifies CASSSQGGRNTEAFF.

The chain employs TRBV5-1 and TRBJ2-6; D not certain. The CDR3 contains 15 residues. The ends were cut back, 0 bases at V and 0 bases at J, with 4 bases in the middle. The germline V gene has CDR1 SGHRS and CDR2 YFSETQ. The CDR3 region is CASSLEPSGANVLTF. CDR3 in DNA: TGCGCCAGCAGCTTGGAACCCTCTGGGGCCAACGTCCTGACTTTC.

The V gene is TRBV28, the J gene TRBJ2-7; TRBD2 might be the D (5 bases). This CDR3 has 16 amino acids. Germline values: CDR1 MDHEN, CDR2 SYDVKM. Here the CDR3 DNA reads TGTGCGACCCGCGGAGGAATCTACATTAGCTCCTACGAGCAGTACTTC. This codes for CATRGGIYISSYEQYF.

For the CDR3, the DNA is TGTGCCAGCAGCTTAAATACTCCTAGCACAGATACGCAGTATTTT. It encodes CASSLNTPSTDTQYF. The chain couples TRBV7-9 to TRBJ2-3; D uncertain. Germline loops: CDR1 SEHNR, CDR2 FQNEAQ (reference sequence). Trimming took off 2 bases at V and 0 bases at J, with 9 bases between the two ends. The CDR3 is 15 residues long.

This sequence joins TRBV2 and TRBJ2-5; D unresolved. The CDR3 sequence is 13 residues long. The germline gives CDR1 SNHLY, CDR2 FYNNEI. The V and J ends lost 1 base and 5 bases respectively, with 8 bases between them. CDR3 region: CASSEDPVETQYF. The CDR3 DNA is TGTGCCAGCAGTGAAGACCCCGTGGAGACCCAGTACTTC.

This clone was recorded a few times. The V gene is TRBV7-9, the J gene TRBJ2-1, with TRBD1 matching 7 bases. Germline V gives CDR1 SEHNR, CDR2 FQNEAQ (reference sequence). This CDR3 region has 17 residues. The ends lost 4 bases at V and 3 bases at J; junction bases unmatched: 12. The chain's CDR3 is CASSCPSDRADYNEQFF. CDR3 DNA sequence: TGTGCCAGCAGCTGCCCATCTGACAGGGCCGACTACAATGAGCAGTTCTTC.

The genes are TRBV6-6 and TRBJ1-1; D is ambiguous. Germline CDR1 MNHNY, CDR2 SVGAGI (reference sequence). V lost 3 bases, J lost 1 base, and 6 bases lay in between. The CDR3 consists of 13 residues. The CDR3 loop reads CASSYGKNTEAFF. The CDR3 DNA sequence: TGTGCCAGCAGTTATGGAAAGAACACTGAAGCTTTCTTT.

The chain combines TRBV6-1 with TRBJ1-2, with 8 bases matching TRBD1. This CDR3 contains 13 residues. Losses at the gene ends were 7 bases for V and 7 bases for J; bases not matched to a gene: 8. Germline CDR1 MNHNS, CDR2 SASEGT. This CDR3 is CASTDRARSGYTF. In DNA, the CDR3 is TGTGCCAGCACGGACAGGGCTCGGTCTGGCTACACCTTC.